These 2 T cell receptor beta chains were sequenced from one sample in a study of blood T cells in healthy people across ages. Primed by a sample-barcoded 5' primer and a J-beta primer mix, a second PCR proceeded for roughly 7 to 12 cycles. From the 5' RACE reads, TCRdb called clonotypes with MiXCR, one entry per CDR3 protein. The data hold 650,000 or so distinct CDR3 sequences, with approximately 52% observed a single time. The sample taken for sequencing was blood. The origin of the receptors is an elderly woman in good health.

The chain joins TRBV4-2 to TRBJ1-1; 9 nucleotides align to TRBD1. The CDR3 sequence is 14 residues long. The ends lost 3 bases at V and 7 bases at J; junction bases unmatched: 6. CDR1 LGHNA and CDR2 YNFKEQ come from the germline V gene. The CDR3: CASSHDRGSYEAFF. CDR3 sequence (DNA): TGTGCCAGCAGCCACGACAGGGGGAGTTATGAAGCTTTCTTT.

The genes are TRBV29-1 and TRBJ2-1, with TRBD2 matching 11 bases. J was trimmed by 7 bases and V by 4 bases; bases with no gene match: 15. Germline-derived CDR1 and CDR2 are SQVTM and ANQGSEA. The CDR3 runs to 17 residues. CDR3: CSVVRMTSGTPWNEQFF. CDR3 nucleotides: TGCAGCGTTGTAAGGATGACTAGCGGGACCCCATGGAATGAGCAGTTCTTC.